This TCR beta chain was found in a study of cytotoxic CD8 clonotypes in ibrutinib-treated CLL. Study-level information: In all, more than 10 patients were relapsed/refractory, about 15 were treatment-naive and roughly 18 were IGHV unmutated. General observations from the study: At progression, clonality fell back toward baseline after rising at ibrutinib response.

Germline V CDR1 and CDR2: SGDLS, YYNGEE. This CDR3 has 15 amino acids. The V and J ends lost 4 bases and 1 base respectively, with 14 bases between them. Produced via immunoSEQ multiplex PCR; TCRdb's table is partial and in-frame only. The sample carries 150,000 to 200,000 clones, 81% recorded once. As to this clone: Its antigen is not identified.

The chain is built from TRBV9 and TRBJ2-5; D remains unclear. The TCR comes from a human donor with chronic lymphocytic leukemia. This sample comprised PBMCs, obtained after 12 months of ibrutinib treatment. The CDR3 spells CASSPQLSTQETQYF. In DNA form, the CDR3 reads TGTGCCAGCAGCCCCCAGTTGTCGACCCAAGAGACCCAGTACTTC.